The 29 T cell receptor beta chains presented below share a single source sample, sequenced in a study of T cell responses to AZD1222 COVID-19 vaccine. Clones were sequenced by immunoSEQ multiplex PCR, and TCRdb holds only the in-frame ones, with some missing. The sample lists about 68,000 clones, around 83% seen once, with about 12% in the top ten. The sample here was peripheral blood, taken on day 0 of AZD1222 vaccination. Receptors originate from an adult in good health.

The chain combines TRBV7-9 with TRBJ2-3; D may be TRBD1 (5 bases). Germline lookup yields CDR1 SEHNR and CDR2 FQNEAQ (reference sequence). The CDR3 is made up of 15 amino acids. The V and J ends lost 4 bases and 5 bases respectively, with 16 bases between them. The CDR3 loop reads CASSWGQFSGDTQYF. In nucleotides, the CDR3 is TGTGCCAGCAGCTGGGGCCAGTTTTCCGGAGATACGCAGTATTTT.

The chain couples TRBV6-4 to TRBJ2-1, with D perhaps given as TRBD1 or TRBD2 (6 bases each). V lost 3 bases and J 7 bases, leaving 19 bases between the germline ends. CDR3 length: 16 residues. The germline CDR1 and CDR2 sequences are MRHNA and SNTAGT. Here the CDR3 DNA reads TGTGCCAGCAGTGATAGTTCGGGGGCGGCCGTGAATGAGCAGTTCTTC. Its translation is CASSDSSGAAVNEQFF.

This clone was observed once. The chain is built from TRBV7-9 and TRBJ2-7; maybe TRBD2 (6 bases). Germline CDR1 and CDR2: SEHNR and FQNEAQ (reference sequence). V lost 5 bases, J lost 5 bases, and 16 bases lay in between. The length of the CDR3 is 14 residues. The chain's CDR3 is CASSPRDFWDEQYF. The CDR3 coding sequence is TGTGCCAGCAGCCCCCGGGACTTCTGGGACGAGCAGTACTTC.

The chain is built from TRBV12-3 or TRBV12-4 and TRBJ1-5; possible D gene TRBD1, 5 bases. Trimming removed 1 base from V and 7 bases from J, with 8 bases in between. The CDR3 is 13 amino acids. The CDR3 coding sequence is TGTGCCAGCAGTTTAGGGGGCTGGCAGCCCCAGCATTTT. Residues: CASSLGGWQPQHF.

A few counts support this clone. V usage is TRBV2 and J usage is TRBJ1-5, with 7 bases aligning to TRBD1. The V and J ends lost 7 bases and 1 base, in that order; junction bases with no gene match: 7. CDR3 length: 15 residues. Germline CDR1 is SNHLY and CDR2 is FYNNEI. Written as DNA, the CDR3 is TGTGCCAGCACCTTAGCGGACAGGAGCAATCAGCCCCAGCATTTT. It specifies CASTLADRSNQPQHF.

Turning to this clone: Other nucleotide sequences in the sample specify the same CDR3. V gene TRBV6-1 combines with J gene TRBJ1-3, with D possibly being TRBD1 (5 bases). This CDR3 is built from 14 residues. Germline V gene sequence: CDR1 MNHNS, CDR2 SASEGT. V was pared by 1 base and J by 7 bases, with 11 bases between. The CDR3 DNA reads TGTGCCAGCAGTGAAGTAGGGGAGGGTAACACCATATATTTT. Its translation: CASSEVGEGNTIYF.

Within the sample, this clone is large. DNA for the CDR3: TGCGCCAGCAGCCCAACGGGACAGGCTTACGAGCAGTACTTC. Its protein is CASSPTGQAYEQYF. This chain links TRBV5-1 with TRBJ2-7; 8 bases map to TRBD1. Unmatched junction bases numbered 7, after V lost 4 bases and J lost 4 bases. Germline-derived CDR1 and CDR2 are SGHRS and YFSETQ. CDR3 length: 14 amino acids.

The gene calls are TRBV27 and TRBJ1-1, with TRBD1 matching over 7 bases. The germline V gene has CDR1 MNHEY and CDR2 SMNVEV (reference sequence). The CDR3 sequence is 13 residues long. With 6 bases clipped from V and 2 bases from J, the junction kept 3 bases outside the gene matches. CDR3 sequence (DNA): TGTGCCAGCAGGGGACAGTTAAACACTGAAGCTTTCTTT. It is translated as CASRGQLNTEAFF.

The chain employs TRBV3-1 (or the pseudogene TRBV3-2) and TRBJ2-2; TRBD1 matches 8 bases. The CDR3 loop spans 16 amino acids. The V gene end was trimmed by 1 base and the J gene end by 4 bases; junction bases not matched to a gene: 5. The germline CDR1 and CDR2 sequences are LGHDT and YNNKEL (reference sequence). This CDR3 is CASSQVRQGSTGELFF. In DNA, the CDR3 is TGTGCCAGCAGCCAAGTTAGACAGGGGAGCACCGGGGAGCTGTTTTTT.

CDR3 sequence reads: CSATGEVEQYF. The CDR3, as DNA: TGCAGTGCCACAGGGGAGGTTGAGCAGTACTTC. This chain uses TRBV20-1 with TRBJ2-7, with TRBD1 as a possible D gene (7 bases). The CDR3 length is 11 residues. Between the trimmed V and J ends, which lost 6 bases and 7 bases, there was a span of 13 bases. The germline V gene encodes CDR1 DFQATT and CDR2 SNEGSKA (reference sequence).

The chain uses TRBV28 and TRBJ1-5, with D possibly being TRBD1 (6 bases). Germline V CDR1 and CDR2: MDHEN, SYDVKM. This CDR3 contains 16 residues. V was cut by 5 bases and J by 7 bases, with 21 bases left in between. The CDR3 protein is CASSTWSGVMGQPQHF. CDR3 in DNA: TGTGCCAGCAGTACCTGGTCAGGGGTGATGGGCCAGCCCCAGCATTTT.

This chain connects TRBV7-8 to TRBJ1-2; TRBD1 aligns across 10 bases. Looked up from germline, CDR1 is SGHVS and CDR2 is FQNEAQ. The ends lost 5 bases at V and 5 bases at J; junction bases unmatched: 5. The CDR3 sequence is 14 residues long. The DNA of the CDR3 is TGTGCCAGCAGCGTGACAGGGGGCAAATATGGCTACACCTTC. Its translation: CASSVTGGKYGYTF.

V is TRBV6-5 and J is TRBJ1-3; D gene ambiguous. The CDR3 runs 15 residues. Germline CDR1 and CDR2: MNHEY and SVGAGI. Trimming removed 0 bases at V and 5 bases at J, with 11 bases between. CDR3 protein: CASSYSPTGRNTIYF. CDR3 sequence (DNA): TGTGCCAGCAGTTACTCCCCGACGGGGAGAAACACCATATATTTT.

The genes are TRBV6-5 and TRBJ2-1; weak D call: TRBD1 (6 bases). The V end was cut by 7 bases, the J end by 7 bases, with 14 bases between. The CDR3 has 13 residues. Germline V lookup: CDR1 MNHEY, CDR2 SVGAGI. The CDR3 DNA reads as TGTGCCAGCAAGGAAGGGGGTTTGAATGAGCAGTTCTTC. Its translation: CASKEGGLNEQFF.

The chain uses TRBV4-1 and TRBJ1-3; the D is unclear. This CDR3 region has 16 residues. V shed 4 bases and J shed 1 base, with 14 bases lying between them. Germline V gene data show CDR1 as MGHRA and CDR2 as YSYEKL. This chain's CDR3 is CASSPGRAPSGNTIYF. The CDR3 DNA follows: TGCGCCAGCAGCCCTGGACGGGCTCCTTCTGGAAACACCATATATTTT.

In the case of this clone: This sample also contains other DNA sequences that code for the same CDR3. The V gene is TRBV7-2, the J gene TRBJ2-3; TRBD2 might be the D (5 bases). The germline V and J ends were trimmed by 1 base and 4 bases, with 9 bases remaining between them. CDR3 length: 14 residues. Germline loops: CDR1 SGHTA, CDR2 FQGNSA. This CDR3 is CASSLGGRADTQYF. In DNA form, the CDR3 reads TGTGCCAGCAGCTTAGGTGGGAGAGCAGATACGCAGTATTTT.

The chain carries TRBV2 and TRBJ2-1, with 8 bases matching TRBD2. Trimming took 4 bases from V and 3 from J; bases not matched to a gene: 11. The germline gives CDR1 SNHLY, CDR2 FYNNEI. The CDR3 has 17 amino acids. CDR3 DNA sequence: TGTGCCAGCAGTGGGTATCCAAGCGGGGGAGGCTACAATGAGCAGTTCTTC. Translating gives CASSGYPSGGGYNEQFF.

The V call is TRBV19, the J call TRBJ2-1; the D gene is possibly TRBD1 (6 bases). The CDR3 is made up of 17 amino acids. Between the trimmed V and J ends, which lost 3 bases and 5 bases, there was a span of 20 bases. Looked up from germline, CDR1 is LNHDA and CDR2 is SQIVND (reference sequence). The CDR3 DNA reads TGTGCCAGTAGTATTACCGCCTTCCAGGGGAACCACAATGAGCAGTTCTTC. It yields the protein CASSITAFQGNHNEQFF.

The CDR3 here is CASSEYKHLGATNEKLFF. The CDR3 region has the DNA TGTGCCAGCAGTGAATATAAGCATCTGGGGGCAACTAATGAAAAACTGTTTTTT. The J gene is TRBJ1-4, the V gene TRBV25-1; possibly TRBD1 for D (5 bases). The CDR3 is 18 amino acids. Trimming removed 0 bases from V and 0 bases from J, with 14 bases in between. Germline CDR1 and CDR2: MGHDK and SYGVNS.

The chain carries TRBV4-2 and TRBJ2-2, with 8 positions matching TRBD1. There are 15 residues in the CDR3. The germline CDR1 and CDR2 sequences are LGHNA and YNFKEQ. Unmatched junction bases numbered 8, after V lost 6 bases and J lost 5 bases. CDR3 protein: CASSSGGAGTGELFF. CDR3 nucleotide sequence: TGTGCCAGCAGTTCAGGGGGCGCGGGTACCGGGGAGCTGTTTTTT.

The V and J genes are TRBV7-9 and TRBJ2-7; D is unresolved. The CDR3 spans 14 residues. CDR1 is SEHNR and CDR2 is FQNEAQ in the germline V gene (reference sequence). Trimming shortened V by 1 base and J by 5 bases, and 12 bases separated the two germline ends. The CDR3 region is CASSLGLLQDEQYF. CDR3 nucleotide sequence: TGTGCCAGCAGCTTAGGCCTCCTGCAGGACGAGCAGTACTTC.

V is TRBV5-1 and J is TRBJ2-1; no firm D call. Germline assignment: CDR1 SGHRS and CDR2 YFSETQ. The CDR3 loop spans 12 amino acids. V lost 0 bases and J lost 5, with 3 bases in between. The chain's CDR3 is CASSLGNNEQFF. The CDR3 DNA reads TGCGCCAGCAGCTTGGGGAACAATGAGCAGTTCTTC. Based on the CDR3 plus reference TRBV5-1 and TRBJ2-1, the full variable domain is KAGVTQTPRYLIKTRGQQVTLSCSPISGHRSVSWYQQTPGQGLQFLFEYFSETQRNKGNFPGRFSGRQFSNSRSEMNVSTLELGDSALYLCASSLGNNEQFFGPGTRLTVL.

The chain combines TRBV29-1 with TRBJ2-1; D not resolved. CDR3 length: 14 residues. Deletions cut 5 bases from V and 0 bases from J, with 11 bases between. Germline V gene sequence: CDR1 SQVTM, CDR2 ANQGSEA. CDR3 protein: CSVLVGSSYNEQFF. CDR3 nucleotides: TGCAGCGTTCTCGTCGGAAGCTCCTACAATGAGCAGTTCTTC.

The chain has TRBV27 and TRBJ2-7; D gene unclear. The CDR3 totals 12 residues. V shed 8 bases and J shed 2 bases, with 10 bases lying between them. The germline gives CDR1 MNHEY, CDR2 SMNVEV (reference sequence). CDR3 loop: CASGDLTYEQYF. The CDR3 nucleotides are TGTGCCAGCGGTGACCTAACCTACGAGCAGTACTTC.

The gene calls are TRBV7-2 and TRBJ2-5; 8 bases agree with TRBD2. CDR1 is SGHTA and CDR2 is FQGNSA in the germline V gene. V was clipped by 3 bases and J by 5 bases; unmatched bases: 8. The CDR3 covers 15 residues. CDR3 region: CASSFSQGTSETQYF. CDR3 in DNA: TGTGCCAGCAGCTTTTCCCAGGGGACTAGTGAGACCCAGTACTTC. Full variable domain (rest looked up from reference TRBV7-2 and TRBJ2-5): GAGVSQSPSNKVTEKGKDVELRCDPISGHTALYWYRQSLGQGLEFLIYFQGNSAPDKSGLPSDRFSAERTGGSVSTLTIQRTQQEDSAVYLCASSFSQGTSETQYFGPGTRLLVL.

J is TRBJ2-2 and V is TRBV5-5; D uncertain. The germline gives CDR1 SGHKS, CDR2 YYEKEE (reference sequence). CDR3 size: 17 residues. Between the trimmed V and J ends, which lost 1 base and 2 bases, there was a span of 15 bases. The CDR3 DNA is TGTGCCAGCAGCTTGTCACCCTCCGGAAGTAACACCGGGGAGCTGTTTTTT. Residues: CASSLSPSGSNTGELFF.

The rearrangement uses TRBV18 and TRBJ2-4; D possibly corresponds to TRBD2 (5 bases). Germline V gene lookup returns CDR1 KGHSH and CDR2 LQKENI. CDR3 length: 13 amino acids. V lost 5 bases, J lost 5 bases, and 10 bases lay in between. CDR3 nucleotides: TGTGCCAGCTCATTCGGGGTCCAAAACATTCAGTACTTC. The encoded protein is CASSFGVQNIQYF.

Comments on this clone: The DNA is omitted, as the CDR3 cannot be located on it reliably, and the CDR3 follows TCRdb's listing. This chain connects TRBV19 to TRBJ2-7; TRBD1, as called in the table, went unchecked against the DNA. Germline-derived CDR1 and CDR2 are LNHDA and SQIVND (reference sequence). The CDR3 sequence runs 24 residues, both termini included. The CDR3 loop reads CASSIGQGAPLRAVLRAGHQAAIF.

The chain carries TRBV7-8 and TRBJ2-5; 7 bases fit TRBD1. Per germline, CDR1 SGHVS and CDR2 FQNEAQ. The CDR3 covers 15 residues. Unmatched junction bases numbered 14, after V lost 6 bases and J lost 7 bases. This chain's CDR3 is CASRPGTAPWGTQYF. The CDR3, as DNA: TGTGCCAGCAGGCCTGGGACAGCTCCATGGGGGACCCAGTACTTC.